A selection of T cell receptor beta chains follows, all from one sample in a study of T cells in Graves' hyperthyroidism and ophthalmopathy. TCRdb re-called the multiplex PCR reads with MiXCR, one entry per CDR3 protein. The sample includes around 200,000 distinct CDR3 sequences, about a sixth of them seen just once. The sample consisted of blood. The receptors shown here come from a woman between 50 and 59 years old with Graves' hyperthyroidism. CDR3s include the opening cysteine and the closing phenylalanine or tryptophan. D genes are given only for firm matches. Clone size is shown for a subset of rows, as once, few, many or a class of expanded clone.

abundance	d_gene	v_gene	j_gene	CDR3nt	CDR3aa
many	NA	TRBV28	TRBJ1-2	TGTGCCAGCAGTTCCACTAACAGGGCCGGCTACACCTTC	CASSSTNRAGYTF
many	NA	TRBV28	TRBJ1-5	TGTGCCAGCAGTTCCCCGACTACAGGCGAATATAGCAATCAGCCCCAGCATTTT	CASSSPTTGEYSNQPQHF
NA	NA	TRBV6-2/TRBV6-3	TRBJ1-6	TGTGCCAGCAGTTCGGGACCCGGAGCACCCCTCCACTTT	CASSSGPGAPLHF
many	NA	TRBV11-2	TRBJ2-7	TGTGCCAGCAGCTCAACCACCGAAGGCTACGAGCAGTACTTC	CASSSTTEGYEQYF
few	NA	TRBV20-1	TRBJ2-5	TGCAGTGCTAGGCAGAGGGGATTGGAGACCCAGTACTTC	CSARQRGLETQYF
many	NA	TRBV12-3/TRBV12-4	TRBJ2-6	TGTGCCGTGGGAATTGCCGGTGGGGCCAACGTCCTGACTTTC	CAVGIAGGANVLTF
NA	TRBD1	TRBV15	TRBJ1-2	TGTGCCACCAGCCTGACAGGGGATTATGGCTACACCTTC	CATSLTGDYGYTF
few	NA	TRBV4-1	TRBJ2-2	TGCGCCAGCAGCCCACTTTTTGAGGAGCGGAAGATAGTCACCGGGGAGCTGTTTTTT	CASSPLFEERKIVTGELFF
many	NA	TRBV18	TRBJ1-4	TGTGCCAGCTCACTGGGTCAGAATGAAAAACTGTTTTTT	CASSLGQNEKLFF
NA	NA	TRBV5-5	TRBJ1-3	TGTGCCAGCAGCGCTCTACTGGGCTCTGGAAACACCATATATTTT	CASSALLGSGNTIYF
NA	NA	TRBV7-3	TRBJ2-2	TGTGCCAGCAGCTTAGTCATCCCTCTTAGGGGGGGGACTAACACCGGGGAGCTGTTTTTT	CASSLVIPLRGGTNTGELFF